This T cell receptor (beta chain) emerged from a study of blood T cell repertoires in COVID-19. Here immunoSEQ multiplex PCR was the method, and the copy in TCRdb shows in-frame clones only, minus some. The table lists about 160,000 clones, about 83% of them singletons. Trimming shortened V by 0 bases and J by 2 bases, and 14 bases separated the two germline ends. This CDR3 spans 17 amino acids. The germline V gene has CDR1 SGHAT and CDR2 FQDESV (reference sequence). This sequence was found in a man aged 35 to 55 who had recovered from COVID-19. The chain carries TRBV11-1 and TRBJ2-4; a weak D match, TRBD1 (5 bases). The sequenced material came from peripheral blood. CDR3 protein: CASSLAKAPGTKNIQYF. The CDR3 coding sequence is TGTGCCAGCAGCTTAGCGAAGGCCCCAGGGACCAAAAACATTCAGTACTTC.